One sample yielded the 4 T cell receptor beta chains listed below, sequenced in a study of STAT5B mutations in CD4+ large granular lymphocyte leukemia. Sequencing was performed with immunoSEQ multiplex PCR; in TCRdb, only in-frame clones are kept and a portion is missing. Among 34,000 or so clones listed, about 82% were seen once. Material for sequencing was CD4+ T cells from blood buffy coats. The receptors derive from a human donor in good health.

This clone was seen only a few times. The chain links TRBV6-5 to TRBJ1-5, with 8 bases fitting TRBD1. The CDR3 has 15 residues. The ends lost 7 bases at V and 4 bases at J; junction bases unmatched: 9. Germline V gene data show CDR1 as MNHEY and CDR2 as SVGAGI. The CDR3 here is CASKEDRGPNQPQHF. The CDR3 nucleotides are TGTGCCAGCAAAGAAGACAGGGGACCGAATCAGCCCCAGCATTTT.

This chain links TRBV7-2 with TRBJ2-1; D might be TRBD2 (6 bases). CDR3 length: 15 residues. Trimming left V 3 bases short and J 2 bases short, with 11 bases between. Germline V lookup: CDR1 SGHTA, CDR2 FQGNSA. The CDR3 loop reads CASSFGGNPYNEQFF. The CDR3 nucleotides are TGTGCCAGCAGCTTTGGCGGGAACCCCTACAATGAGCAGTTCTTC.

The CDR3 DNA reads as TGCAGCGTTGGCCAGGGTAACTATGGCTACACCTTC. It translates to CSVGQGNYGYTF. The J gene is TRBJ1-2, the V gene TRBV29-1; a possible D gene is TRBD1 (5 bases). This CDR3 comprises 12 residues. Trimming cost V 4 bases and J 1 base, with 7 bases left between them. Germline V CDR1 and CDR2: SQVTM, ANQGSEA.

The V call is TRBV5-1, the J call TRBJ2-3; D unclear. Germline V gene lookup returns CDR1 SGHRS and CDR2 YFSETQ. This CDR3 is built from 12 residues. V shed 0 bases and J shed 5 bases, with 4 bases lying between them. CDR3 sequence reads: CASSLVGDTQYF. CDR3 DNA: TGCGCCAGCAGCTTGGTGGGAGATACGCAGTATTTT.